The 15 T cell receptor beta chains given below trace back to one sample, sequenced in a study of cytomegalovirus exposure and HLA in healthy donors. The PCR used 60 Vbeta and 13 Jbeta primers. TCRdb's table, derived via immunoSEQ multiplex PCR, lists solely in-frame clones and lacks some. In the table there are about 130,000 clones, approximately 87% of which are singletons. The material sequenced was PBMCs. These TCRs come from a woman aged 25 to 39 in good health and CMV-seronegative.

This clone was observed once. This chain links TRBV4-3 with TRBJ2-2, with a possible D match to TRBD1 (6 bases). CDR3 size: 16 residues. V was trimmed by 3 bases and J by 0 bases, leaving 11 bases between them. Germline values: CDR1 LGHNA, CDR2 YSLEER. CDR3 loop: CASSQWTETNTGELFF. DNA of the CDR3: TGCGCCAGCAGCCAGTGGACAGAGACGAACACCGGGGAGCTGTTTTTT.

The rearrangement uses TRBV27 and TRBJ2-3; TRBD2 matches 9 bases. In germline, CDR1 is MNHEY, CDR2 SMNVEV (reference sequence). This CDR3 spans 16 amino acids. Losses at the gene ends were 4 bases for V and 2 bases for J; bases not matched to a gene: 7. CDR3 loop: CASSYLAGFYTDTQYF. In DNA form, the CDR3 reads TGTGCCAGCAGTTACCTAGCGGGATTCTACACAGATACGCAGTATTTT.

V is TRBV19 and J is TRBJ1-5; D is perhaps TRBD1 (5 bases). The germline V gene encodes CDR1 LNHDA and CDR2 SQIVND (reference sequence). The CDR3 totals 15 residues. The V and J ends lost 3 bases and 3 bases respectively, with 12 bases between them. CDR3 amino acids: CASSIYRSSNQPQHF. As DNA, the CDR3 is TGTGCCAGTAGTATTTACAGGAGTTCCAATCAGCCCCAGCATTTT.

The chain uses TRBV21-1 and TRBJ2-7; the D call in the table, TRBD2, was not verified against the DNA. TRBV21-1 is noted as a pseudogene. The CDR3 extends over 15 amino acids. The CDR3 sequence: CASSRLSSRSYEQYF. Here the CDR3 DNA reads TGTGCCAGCAGCAGGTTGTCTAGCCGATCCTACGAGCAGTACTTC.

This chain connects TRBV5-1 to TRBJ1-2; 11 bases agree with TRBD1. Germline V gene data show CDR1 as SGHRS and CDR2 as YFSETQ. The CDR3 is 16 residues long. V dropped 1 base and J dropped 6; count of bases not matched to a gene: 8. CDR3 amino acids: CASSLISGTGGHGYTF. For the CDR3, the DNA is TGCGCCAGCAGCTTGATATCGGGGACAGGGGGTCATGGCTACACCTTC.

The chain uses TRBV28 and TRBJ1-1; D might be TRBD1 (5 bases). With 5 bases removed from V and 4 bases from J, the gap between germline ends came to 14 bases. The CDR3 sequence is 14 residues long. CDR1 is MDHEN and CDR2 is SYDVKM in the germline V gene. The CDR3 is CASSTSWGVTEAFF. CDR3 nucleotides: TGTGCCAGCAGTACCTCCTGGGGGGTCACTGAAGCTTTCTTT.

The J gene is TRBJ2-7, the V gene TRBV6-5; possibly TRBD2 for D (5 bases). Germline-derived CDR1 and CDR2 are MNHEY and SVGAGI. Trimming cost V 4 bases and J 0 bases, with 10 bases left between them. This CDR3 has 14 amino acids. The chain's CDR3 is CASSSGLGSYEQYF. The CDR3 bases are TGTGCCAGCAGTTCTGGACTCGGCTCCTACGAGCAGTACTTC.

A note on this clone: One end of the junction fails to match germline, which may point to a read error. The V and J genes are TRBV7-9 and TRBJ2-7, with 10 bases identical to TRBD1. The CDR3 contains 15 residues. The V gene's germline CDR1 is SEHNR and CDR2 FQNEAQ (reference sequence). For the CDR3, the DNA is TGTTCCAGCAGCCAGGGCAGGGACAGGGGTTACGAGCAGTACTTC. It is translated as CSSSQGRDRGYEQYF.

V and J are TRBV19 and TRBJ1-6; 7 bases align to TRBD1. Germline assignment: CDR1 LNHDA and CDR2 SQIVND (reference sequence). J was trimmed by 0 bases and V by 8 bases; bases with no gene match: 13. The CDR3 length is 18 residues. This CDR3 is CASSPGQSKSSYNSPLHF. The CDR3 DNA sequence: TGTGCCAGTTCGCCGGGACAGAGTAAGAGCTCCTATAATTCACCCCTCCACTTT.

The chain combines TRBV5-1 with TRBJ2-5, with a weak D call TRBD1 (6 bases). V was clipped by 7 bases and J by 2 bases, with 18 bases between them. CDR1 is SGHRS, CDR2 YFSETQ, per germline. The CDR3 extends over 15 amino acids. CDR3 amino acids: CASRNLGHTQETQYF. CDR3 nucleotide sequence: TGCGCCAGCCGAAATTTGGGACACACGCAAGAGACCCAGTACTTC.

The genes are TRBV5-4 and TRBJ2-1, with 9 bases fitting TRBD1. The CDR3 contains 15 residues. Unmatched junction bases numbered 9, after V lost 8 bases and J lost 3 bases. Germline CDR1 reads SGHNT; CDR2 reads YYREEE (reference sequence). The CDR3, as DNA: TGTGCCAGTATGCACCGGGACAGGGACTACAATGAGCAGTTCTTC. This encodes CASMHRDRDYNEQFF.

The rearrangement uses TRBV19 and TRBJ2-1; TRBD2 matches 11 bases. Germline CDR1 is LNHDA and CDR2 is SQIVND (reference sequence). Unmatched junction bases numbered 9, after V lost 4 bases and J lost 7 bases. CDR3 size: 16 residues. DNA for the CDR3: TGTGCCAGTAGTAGGACTAGCGGGCTAAGGTGGAATGAGCAGTTCTTC. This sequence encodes CASSRTSGLRWNEQFF. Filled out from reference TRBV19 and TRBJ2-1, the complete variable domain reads DGGITQSPKYLFRKEGQNVTLSCEQNLNHDAMYWYRQDPGQGLRLIYYSQIVNDFQKGDIAEGYSVSREKKESFPLTVTSAQKNPTAFYLCASSRTSGLRWNEQFFGPGTRLTVL.

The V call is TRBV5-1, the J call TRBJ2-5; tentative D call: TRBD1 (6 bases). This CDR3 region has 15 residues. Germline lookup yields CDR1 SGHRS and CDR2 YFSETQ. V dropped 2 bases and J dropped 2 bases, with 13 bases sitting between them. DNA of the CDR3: TGCGCCAGCAGCTTACCGGGACACCTTCAAGAGACCCAGTACTTC. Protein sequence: CASSLPGHLQETQYF.

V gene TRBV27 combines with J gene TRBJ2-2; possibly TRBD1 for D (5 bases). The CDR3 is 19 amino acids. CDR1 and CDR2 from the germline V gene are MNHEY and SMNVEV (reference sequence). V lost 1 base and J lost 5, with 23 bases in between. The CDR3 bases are TGTGCCAGCAGTTTATTTTTCCCCTTTAAGGGGTCCCAAACCGGGGAGCTGTTTTTT. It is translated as CASSLFFPFKGSQTGELFF.

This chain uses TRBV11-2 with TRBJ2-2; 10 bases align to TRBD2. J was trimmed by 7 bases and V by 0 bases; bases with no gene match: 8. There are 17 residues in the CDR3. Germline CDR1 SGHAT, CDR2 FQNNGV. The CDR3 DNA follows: TGTGCCAGCAGCTTAGACGGTCTAGCGGGAGCGGGCGGGGAGCTGTTTTTT. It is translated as CASSLDGLAGAGGELFF.